A selection of T cell receptor beta chains follows, all from one sample in a study of identical twins. TCRdb called the 5' RACE reads again in MiXCR, with one record for every CDR3 protein. The data show roughly 240,000 distinct CDR3 sequences, around 7% seen once. These data were also filed under a second study, of yellow fever vaccine responses in identical twins.

Sequenced input: memory (CD45RO+) T cells sorted from blood. The origin of the receptors is a woman under 30 in good health. Each CDR3 is given with its conserved first and last residue. The order of the fields is D gene, J gene, V gene, clone size, CDR3 protein, CDR3 DNA. A D gene is named only where the DNA matches it firmly. Clone size appears in some rows only: once, few, many, or a class for an expanded clone.

>.|TRBJ1-5|TRBV24-1|many
CATSLGSNQPQHF
TGTGCCACCAGTCTGGGGAGCAATCAGCCCCAGCATTTT
>.|TRBJ2-3|TRBV20-1|many
CSASSRERSTDTQYF
TGCAGTGCTAGTTCGAGGGAGCGTAGCACAGATACGCAGTATTTT
>TRBD2|TRBJ2-3|TRBV7-9|once
CASSLGLGPSDTQYF
TGTGCCAGCAGCCTAGGACTAGGCCCTTCAGATACGCAGTATTTT
>TRBD1|TRBJ2-4|TRBV9|many
CASSVGPGGKNIQYF
TGTGCCAGCAGCGTTGGACCAGGGGGCAAAAACATTCAGTACTTC
>TRBD1|TRBJ2-3|TRBV18|many
CASSPRQGSTDTQYF
TGTGCCAGCTCACCCCGACAGGGAAGCACAGATACGCAGTATTTT
>TRBD1|TRBJ2-3|TRBV4-1|many
CASSQDPSSGGYTDTQYF
TGCGCCAGCAGCCAAGATCCGAGTTCAGGGGGCTACACAGATACGCAGTATTTT
>.|TRBJ2-1|TRBV5-1|many
CASRLSTHSSYNEQFF
TGCGCCAGCAGGCTCTCTACACACAGCTCCTACAATGAGCAGTTCTTC
>.|TRBJ2-7|TRBV29-1|many
CSVAVGGAEQYF
TGCAGCGTGGCCGTCGGGGGCGCCGAGCAGTACTTC
>.|TRBJ1-2|TRBV10-3|many
CAISGTPRADDNYGYTF
TGTGCCATCAGTGGTACCCCACGGGCTGATGATAACTATGGCTACACCTTC
>TRBD2|TRBJ2-3|TRBV7-3|few
CASSSRAGSTDTQYF
TGTGCCAGCAGCTCCCGAGCGGGGAGCACAGATACGCAGTATTTT
>TRBD2|TRBJ2-3|TRBV28|.
CASSLAGGKTDTQYF
TGTGCCAGCAGTTTGGCGGGAGGTAAGACAGATACGCAGTATTTT
>.|TRBJ1-1|TRBV25-1|few
CASSAGNTEAFF
TGTGCCAGCAGTGCAGGGAACACTGAAGCTTTCTTT
>TRBD2|TRBJ2-7|TRBV2|few
CASLAGGTYEQYF
TGTGCCAGCCTAGCGGGAGGCACCTACGAGCAGTACTTC
>TRBD2|TRBJ2-1|TRBV3-1|few
CASSQGTSSYNEQFF
TGTGCCAGCAGCCAGGGGACTAGCTCCTACAATGAGCAGTTCTTC
>TRBD2|TRBJ2-1|TRBV5-1|few
CASSWEGQPYNEQFF
TGCGCCAGCAGCTGGGAGGGGCAACCCTACAATGAGCAGTTCTTC
>.|TRBJ2-7|TRBV7-9|.
CASSLEGQSHEQYF
TGTGCCAGCAGCTTAGAAGGGCAAAGCCACGAGCAGTACTTC
>.|TRBJ2-6|TRBV25-1|many
CASSETTLSSGANVLTF
TGTGCCAGCAGTGAAACTACCCTGAGCTCTGGGGCCAACGTCCTGACTTTC
>.|TRBJ2-3|TRBV18|once
CASSPPTTDTQYF
TGTGCCAGCTCACCACCGACAACAGATACGCAGTATTTT
>.|TRBJ1-6|TRBV5-1|many
CASSGRGGMDSPLHF
TGCGCCAGCAGCGGGAGAGGGGGTATGGATTCACCCCTCCACTTT
>TRBD2|TRBJ2-1|TRBV9|few
CASSPGVAGVHEQFF
TGTGCCAGCAGCCCCGGGGTAGCGGGAGTTCATGAGCAGTTCTTC
>TRBD2|TRBJ2-4|TRBV20-1|few
CSATSWEAGGGKNIQYF
TGCAGTGCTACATCATGGGAGGCGGGGGGAGGCAAAAACATTCAGTACTTC
>TRBD2|TRBJ2-1|TRBV28|few
CASSGPSGRYNEQFF
TGTGCCAGCAGTGGCCCCAGCGGGAGGTACAATGAGCAGTTCTTC
>.|TRBJ2-1|TRBV12-3/TRBV12-4|many
CASSLRDIDEQFF
TGTGCCAGCAGTCTTAGGGACATTGATGAGCAGTTCTTC
>TRBD1|TRBJ2-1|TRBV5-1|many
CASSSHSGGSNEQFF
TGCGCCAGCAGCTCTCACTCAGGGGGCTCCAATGAGCAGTTCTTC
>.|TRBJ2-6|TRBV5-1|.
CASSLDAGSRSGANVLTF
TGCGCCAGCAGCTTGGATGCGGGCTCCCGCTCTGGGGCCAACGTCCTGACTTTC
>TRBD2|TRBJ2-3|TRBV6-1|.
CASSEVSGGTDTQYF
TGTGCCAGCAGTGAAGTTAGCGGGGGCACAGATACGCAGTATTTT
>TRBD1|TRBJ1-2|TRBV14|.
CASSPWDRAVLGYTF
TGTGCCAGCAGCCCCTGGGACAGGGCTGTCCTTGGCTACACCTTC
>.|TRBJ1-1|TRBV12-3/TRBV12-4|many
CASSWVGGSNTEAFF
TGTGCCAGCAGTTGGGTGGGGGGGTCGAACACTGAAGCTTTCTTT
>.|TRBJ2-3|TRBV3-1|few
CASSPPPTSTDTQYF
TGTGCCAGCAGCCCACCCCCCACTTCCACAGATACGCAGTATTTT
>TRBD2|TRBJ2-1|TRBV5-1|many
CASSGRTSGDNEQFF
TGCGCCAGCAGCGGCCGGACTAGCGGGGACAATGAGCAGTTCTTC
>TRBD2|TRBJ2-3|TRBV3-1|few
CASSQTSGNTQYF
TGTGCCAGCAGCCAAACTAGCGGGAATACGCAGTATTTT
>.|TRBJ2-6|TRBV5-1|few
CASSQSQTYSGANVLTF
TGCGCCAGCAGTCAGAGCCAAACGTACTCTGGGGCCAACGTCCTGACTTTC
>.|TRBJ2-3|TRBV15|many
CATSRDRRVTDTQYF
TGTGCCACCAGCAGAGACCGCAGGGTGACAGATACGCAGTATTTT
>TRBD2|TRBJ2-7|TRBV2|few
CASRGLAVSYEQYF
TGTGCCAGCAGGGGACTAGCGGTTTCCTACGAGCAGTACTTC
>.|TRBJ2-1|TRBV10-1|.
CASSRPGTRSNEQFF
TGCGCCAGCAGTCGTCCCGGGACAAGGTCTAATGAGCAGTTCTTC
>TRBD2|TRBJ2-7|TRBV20-1|few
CSARGSGSRYEQYF
TGCAGTGCTAGAGGTAGCGGGAGCCGTTACGAGCAGTACTTC
>.|TRBJ2-1|TRBV27|.
CASHHMGYNEQFF
TGTGCCAGCCACCACATGGGTTACAATGAGCAGTTCTTC
>.|TRBJ2-5|TRBV24-1|many
CATSVGGTQETQYF
TGTGCCACCAGTGTCGGCGGGACCCAAGAGACCCAGTACTTC
>.|TRBJ2-1|TRBV3-1|many
CASSHTPRSHEQFF
TGTGCCAGCAGCCATACCCCACGTTCCCATGAGCAGTTCTTC
>TRBD2|TRBJ2-7|TRBV4-1|many
CASSQDSLAGGEQYF
TGCGCCAGCAGCCAAGATAGTTTAGCGGGAGGTGAGCAGTACTTC
>.|TRBJ1-2|TRBV5-1|few
CASRQERKYGYTF
TGCGCCAGCAGACAGGAGAGAAAGTATGGCTACACCTTC
>TRBD1|TRBJ2-2|TRBV5-1|.
CASTQTGVPRTGELFF
TGCGCCAGCACCCAGACAGGGGTACCGAGAACCGGGGAGCTGTTTTTT